This T cell receptor beta chain originates from a study of vaccination and CD4 T cells after COVID-19. Oncomine TCR Beta short-read sequencing was applied to DNA from cultured CD4+ T cells. Via MiXCR, TCRdb re-called the PCR reads, giving one row per CDR3 protein. The sample holds approximately 1,300 distinct CDR3 sequences, 19% seen once. This clonotype counts as medium-sized (0.01 to 0.1%). Its antigen is currently unknown. Described treatment: roughly 11-day PBMC culture with coronavirus spike peptide pools or control peptides (ViraFEST assay). Those CD4+ T cells from the unexposed donor predate the COVID-19 pandemic (2011-2018). Peptide pools at about 9 ug/ml stimulated fewer than 2.5 million PBMCs per well with 9 to 10 IU/ml IL-2. The specimen sequenced was CD4+ T cells from blood, cultured in vitro. The receptor comes from a human donor in good health.

The CDR3 sequence: CASSGGQGNYGYTF. The DNA for the CDR3 is TGTGCCAGCAGTGGGGGACAGGGAAACTATGGCTACACCTTC. The chain links TRBV6-1 to TRBJ1-2, with TRBD1 matching 9 bases. V gave up 4 bases and J gave up 2 bases; unmatched junction bases: 2. Germline CDR1 MNHNS, CDR2 SASEGT. The CDR3 sequence is 14 residues long.